This entry concerns a single TCR beta chain. What it recognizes is unknown. These data belong to a study of T cells in Graves' hyperthyroidism and ophthalmopathy. This CDR3 region has 17 residues. Germline loops: CDR1 ENHRY, CDR2 SYGVKD. V was cut by 10 bases and J by 0 bases, with 21 bases left in between. Findings and limits, study-wide: Most clonotypes that expanded in the thyroid above 0.001 also showed up in blood. Separation of ophthalmopathy from stable hyperthyroidism was achieved by a 13 V-J model.

RNA transcripts were the template for amplifying TCR beta CDR3 regions. RT-PCR in the first round (using the HTBI primer set) targeted the TCR CDR3. TCRdb processed the multiplex PCR reads anew with MiXCR; each CDR3 protein has one entry. The sample records 600,000 to 800,000 distinct CDR3 sequences, 30% to 40% being singletons. The TCR originated in a woman aged 40 to 50 with Graves' hyperthyroidism. Material for sequencing was blood. The rearrangement uses TRBV10-3 and TRBJ2-2; D remains ambiguous. CDR3 residues: CATRVQQFFANTGELFF. CDR3 nucleotides: TGTGCCACCCGCGTTCAACAGTTCTTCGCGAACACCGGGGAGCTGTTTTTT.